The entry below describes one TCR beta chain. The data derive from a study of blood T cell repertoires in COVID-19. Across the study: Researchers got acute and convalescent COVID-19 samples from the United States, Italy and Spain.

TCRdb keeps only in-frame clones here, not all; method: immunoSEQ multiplex PCR. The table lists 80,000 to 130,000 clones, approximately 93% of them singletons, with 0.97% in the top ten. Trimming cost V 2 bases and J 11 bases; bases outside gene matches: 11. CDR3 size: 14 residues. Germline CDR1 is WSHSY and CDR2 is SAAADI. Sequences were obtained from peripheral blood. The chain recombines TRBV10-2 with TRBJ1-1; 7 positions agree with TRBD1. The clonotype comes from a man in his 60s with acute or convalescent COVID-19. CDR3 DNA: TGCGCCAGCAGTGAGCCTTACCGGGACAGTGAGGCTTTCTTT. Protein sequence: CASSEPYRDSEAFF.